The 19 T cell receptor beta chains in this list originate from one sample, sequenced in a study of low-dose radiotherapy and immunotherapy resistance in tumors. Time point specified: after trial treatment. Indicated treatment: LDRT plus nivolumab, ipilimumab, low-dose cyclophosphamide and aspirin (RACIN trial). Gene-specific TRAV and TRBV primers were used for first-strand cDNA, covering alpha and beta chains. TCR amplification ran roughly 20 PCR cycles using constant-region and V-primer adapter primers. Via MiXCR, TCRdb re-called the reads, giving one row per CDR3 protein. The sample yields tens of thousands of distinct CDR3 sequences, 20% to 25% seen once. The sample in question was PBMCs, obtained after low-dose radiotherapy plus immunotherapy. Receptor source: a female donor with ovarian cancer.

The V call is TRBV6-8, the J call TRBJ2-5, with D perhaps matching TRBD1 or TRBD2 (6 bases each). The V gene's germline CDR1 is MNHGY and CDR2 SAAAGT. This CDR3 spans 13 amino acids. V was pared by 6 bases and J by 5 bases, with 13 bases between. The CDR3 coding sequence is TGTGCCAGCAGCCCTCAGGGGAGGGAGACCCAGTACTTC. Amino acid sequence: CASSPQGRETQYF.

In this sample, this clonotype turned up many times. The V call is TRBV5-4, the J call TRBJ2-5; the D gene is possibly TRBD2 (6 bases). This CDR3 has 14 amino acids. Germline V lookup: CDR1 SGHNT, CDR2 YYREEE (reference sequence). Trimming cost V 4 bases and J 3 bases, with 13 bases left between them. CDR3 sequence (DNA): TGTGCCAGCAGCCCGGGGACTTCTGAAGAGACCCAGTACTTC. It yields the protein CASSPGTSEETQYF. The entire variable domain, with the rest obtained from reference TRBV5-4 and TRBJ2-5, is as follows: ETGVTQSPTHLIKTRGQQVTLRCSSQSGHNTVSWYQQALGQGPQFIFQYYREEENGRGNFPPRFSGLQFPNYSSELNVNALELDDSALYLCASSPGTSEETQYFGPGTRLLVL.

This chain connects TRBV28 to TRBJ2-7; D unclear. Trimming removed 4 bases at V and 6 bases at J, with 10 bases between. Germline V gene lookup returns CDR1 MDHEN and CDR2 SYDVKM. The CDR3 extends over 12 amino acids. This CDR3 is CASSYAASEQYF. CDR3 coding DNA: TGTGCCAGCAGTTACGCCGCTAGCGAGCAGTACTTC.

The table lists this clonotype with many counts. J is TRBJ1-1 and V is TRBV7-9; 9 bases line up with TRBD1. In germline, CDR1 is SEHNR, CDR2 FQNEAQ (reference sequence). The trim removed 1 base at V and 0 bases at J, leaving 0 bases unmatched. CDR3 length equals 15 residues. CDR3 in amino acids: CASSLGTGVNTEAFF. CDR3 bases: TGTGCCAGCAGCTTAGGGACAGGGGTGAACACTGAAGCTTTCTTT.

This clonotype was detected many times. The V gene is TRBV7-2, the J gene TRBJ1-5, with D hard to call. CDR3 length: 14 amino acids. Germline values: CDR1 SGHTA, CDR2 FQGNSA. V was trimmed by 4 bases and J by 0 bases, leaving 7 bases between them. CDR3 amino acids: CASSSMGSNQPQHF. The CDR3 DNA sequence: TGTGCCAGCAGCTCAATGGGTAGCAATCAGCCCCAGCATTTT.

A remark on this clonotype: Just one base apart from a much larger clone, this may be a read error. This chain connects TRBV25-1 to TRBJ2-1; TRBD1 agrees at 7 bases. V shed 5 bases, J shed 7 bases, and the junction held 11 bases outside the gene matches. Germline V lookup: CDR1 MGHDK, CDR2 SYGVNS. The CDR3 spans 15 residues. The CDR3 sequence is CASSHAGGTLNEQFF. CDR3 bases: TGTGCCAGCAGTCACGCAGGGGGAACGCTAAATGAGCAGTTCTTC.

This clonotype has ten or more counts. The chain couples TRBV20-1 to TRBJ1-1; 7 bases match TRBD1. Germline CDR1 reads DFQATT; CDR2 reads SNEGSKA (reference sequence). Losses at the gene ends were 4 bases for V and 11 bases for J; bases not matched to a gene: 7. The CDR3 spans 11 residues. CDR3 bases: TGCAGTGCTACTGGACAGGTCGCCGCTTTCTTT. This codes for CSATGQVAAFF.

This clonotype was counted at least ten times. This rearrangement joins TRBV6-1 to TRBJ1-2; the D gene is possibly TRBD1 (6 bases). Deletions cut 10 bases from V and 4 bases from J, with 10 bases between. Germline V gene lookup returns CDR1 MNHNS and CDR2 SASEGT. There are 11 residues in the CDR3. DNA of the CDR3: TGTGCCACACAGGGTGGCTATGGCTACACCTTC. As protein: CATQGGYGYTF.

This clonotype was seen many times. The gene calls are TRBV9 and TRBJ2-7; no reliable D call. Trimming stripped 0 bases from V and 3 bases from J, with 13 bases between. This CDR3 comprises 15 residues. CDR1 is SGDLS and CDR2 is YYNGEE in the germline V gene. The CDR3 is CASSVGADVNYEQYF. DNA of the CDR3: TGTGCCAGCAGCGTAGGCGCGGACGTTAACTACGAGCAGTACTTC.

This clonotype was seen ten or more times. The rearrangement joins TRBV24-1 to TRBJ2-1; TRBD1 matches at 11 bases. The CDR3 extends over 18 amino acids. Per germline, CDR1 KGHDR and CDR2 SFDVKD. Trimming at V came to 1 base and at J to 6 bases, leaving 10 bases not matched to a gene. The CDR3 nucleotides read TGTGCCACCAGTGATTTTTCCCCACAGGACAGGGGGCTCAATGAGCAGTTCTTC. It translates to CATSDFSPQDRGLNEQFF.

This clonotype appeared many times. This rearrangement joins TRBV21-1 to TRBJ2-1; the D segment call TRBD1 is taken from the table without a DNA check. TRBV21-1 corresponds to a pseudogene. This CDR3 comprises 16 residues. In nucleotides, the CDR3 is TGTGCCAGCAGCAAAGGTAATCGGGAAAGTTACAATGAGCAGTTCTTC. As protein: CASSKGNRESYNEQFF.

This clonotype was counted many times. V and J are TRBV12-3 or TRBV12-4 and TRBJ2-1, with a weak D call TRBD1 (6 bases). The CDR3 runs 15 residues. V was pared by 5 bases and J by 3 bases, with 14 bases between. As DNA, the CDR3 is TGTGCCAGCAGTCCTACAGGGAAGGACTACAATGAGCAGTTCTTC. Its translation: CASSPTGKDYNEQFF.

The CDR3 region is CASSQLAGEGNEQFF. The CDR3, as DNA: TGTGCCAGCAGTCAACTAGCGGGAGAGGGAAATGAGCAGTTCTTC. The gene calls are TRBV6-2 or TRBV6-3 and TRBJ2-1; 11 bases agree with TRBD2. The CDR3 is 15 residues long. Germline CDR1 and CDR2: MNHEY and SVGEGT. V lost 5 bases to trimming and J lost 7 bases; unmatched junction nucleotides: 7.

In its sample, this clonotype was seen many times. The V and J genes are TRBV19 and TRBJ2-2; unclear D gene. V lost 5 bases and J 4 bases, leaving 14 bases between the germline ends. Germline CDR1 LNHDA, CDR2 SQIVND (reference sequence). This CDR3 has 15 amino acids. The CDR3 loop reads CASSAASGITGELFF. The CDR3 DNA is TGTGCCAGTAGTGCGGCCTCGGGCATCACCGGGGAGCTGTTTTTT.

This clonotype was seen many times. J is TRBJ1-6 and V is TRBV27; 7 bases are a match to TRBD1. Germline trimming cut 6 bases from V and 7 bases from J; bases unmatched to any gene: 6. The CDR3 has 14 residues. Germline V CDR1 and CDR2: MNHEY, SMNVEV (reference sequence). The CDR3 DNA follows: TGTGCCAGCAGCCCCCCAGGGGGGAATTCACCCCTCCACTTT. It yields the protein CASSPPGGNSPLHF.

The CDR3 region has the DNA TGTGCCAGCAGCGCCGGGACTAGCGGGAGTCACTTCTACAATGAGCAGTTCTTC. Its translation is CASSAGTSGSHFYNEQFF. The chain couples TRBV9 to TRBJ2-1, with TRBD2 identical over 14 bases. This CDR3 comprises 18 residues. J gave up 3 bases and V 3 bases, and 8 bases lay outside the gene matches. Germline lookup yields CDR1 SGDLS and CDR2 YYNGEE.

This clonotype showed up many times. The gene calls are TRBV7-6 and TRBJ1-1; possibly TRBD1 for D (5 bases). CDR3 length equals 13 residues. Germline loops: CDR1 SGHVS, CDR2 FNYEAQ. The V and J ends lost 2 bases and 5 bases respectively, with 9 bases between them. The CDR3 loop is CASSLLSGTEAFF. CDR3 sequence (DNA): TGTGCCAGCAGCTTATTGTCAGGGACTGAAGCTTTCTTT.

The table lists this clonotype with a few counts. V usage is TRBV7-8 and J usage is TRBJ2-1, with no clear D. This CDR3 has 16 residues. V lost 1 base, J lost 0 bases, and 10 bases lay in between. Germline V CDR1 and CDR2: SGHVS, FQNEAQ. The CDR3 loop is CASSLDVESSYNEQFF. The CDR3, as DNA: TGTGCCAGCAGCTTAGATGTCGAAAGCTCCTACAATGAGCAGTTCTTC.

This clonotype has at least ten counts. The chain employs TRBV29-1 and TRBJ2-7, with D perhaps matching TRBD1 (6 bases). Trimming removed 3 bases from V and 4 bases from J, with 13 bases in between. This CDR3 is built from 13 residues. From germline, CDR1 is SQVTM and CDR2 ANQGSEA. DNA for the CDR3: TGCAGCGTTGACAGGGGTACGGGTTACGAGCAGTACTTC. As protein: CSVDRGTGYEQYF.